A single T cell receptor beta chain is shown here with its context. Germline V gives CDR1 SGHVS, CDR2 FNYEAQ. Between the trimmed V and J ends, which lost 1 base and 5 bases, there was a span of 4 bases. This CDR3 spans 12 amino acids. In the original processing: Estimated nucleated cell counts came from reference gene primer amplification. Data came from immunoSEQ multiplex PCR; TCRdb stores just in-frame clones and leaves some out. V and J calls and clone size are as listed in that table; D and trimming were resolved from the DNA. The sample includes tens of thousands of clones, approximately 80% seen only once; the top ten take 20%. This entry is derived from a study of blood T cell repertoires in COVID-19. Study in general: Acute and convalescent COVID-19 specimens originated in the United States, Italy and Spain. In each case, the material was cDNA or gDNA derived from T cells, B-cell-depleted T cells, or PBMCs.

The receptor's source is a woman in her 70s with acute or convalescent COVID-19. Sample: peripheral blood. The gene calls are TRBV7-6 and TRBJ2-3; D is ambiguous. CDR3 loop: CASSLGRDTQYF. DNA for the CDR3: TGTGCCAGCAGCTTAGGCAGAGATACGCAGTATTTT.